The 31 T cell receptor beta chains in this list originate from one sample, sequenced in a study of OX40 agonist ivuxolimab in advanced cancers. The table came from immunoSEQ multiplex PCR; TCRdb's copy has only in-frame clones and leaves some out. The data hold around 50,000 clones, with about four fifths observed a single time. Sequencing used CD4+ or CD8+ T cells sorted from blood, obtained in a trial of the OX40 agonist ivuxolimab. All receptors derive from an adult with an advanced solid tumor such as melanoma, head and neck, liver or kidney cancer.

A word on this clone: Other nucleotide sequences from this sample produce the same CDR3. The chain joins TRBV5-1 to TRBJ1-1; D gene ambiguous. With 0 bases removed from V and 4 bases from J, the gap between germline ends came to 10 bases. Germline assignment: CDR1 SGHRS and CDR2 YFSETQ. The CDR3 extends over 14 amino acids. This CDR3 reads CASSLEGFITEAFF. The CDR3 DNA is TGCGCCAGCAGCTTGGAGGGCTTTATCACTGAAGCTTTCTTT.

The CDR3 DNA follows: TGTGCCAGCAGCTTGGAGGGCAGGGTGAGGGACAATCAGCCCCAGCATTTT. Translating gives CASSLEGRVRDNQPQHF. This chain uses TRBV5-4 with TRBJ1-5; D perhaps matches TRBD1 (5 bases). The V gene's germline CDR1 is SGHNT and CDR2 YYREEE (reference sequence). The CDR3 loop spans 17 amino acids. Trimming stripped 0 bases from V and 3 bases from J, with 16 bases between.

This chain joins TRBV7-2 and TRBJ2-6; TRBD1 aligns across 8 bases. Germline V gene data show CDR1 as SGHTA and CDR2 as FQGNSA. V shed 7 bases and J 2 bases; nucleotides not matched to a gene: 7. The length of the CDR3 is 16 residues. CDR3 in amino acids: CASILAGGAGANVLTF. In DNA, the CDR3 is TGTGCCAGCATCCTGGCAGGGGGCGCTGGGGCCAACGTCCTGACTTTC.

This chain joins TRBV18 and TRBJ1-1, with a weak D call TRBD1 (5 bases). The CDR3 has 14 amino acids. CDR1 and CDR2 from the germline V gene are KGHSH and LQKENI. V was cut by 2 bases and J by 1 base, with 8 bases left in between. The CDR3 sequence: CASSPSQGNTEAFF. The DNA for the CDR3 is TGTGCCAGCTCACCAAGCCAGGGGAACACTGAAGCTTTCTTT.

This clone occurred once. The chain has TRBV2 and TRBJ1-4; D uncertain. CDR1 SNHLY and CDR2 FYNNEI come from the germline V gene. This CDR3 comprises 10 residues. V lost 5 bases to trimming and J lost 5 bases, with 0 bases between them. The CDR3: CASSNEKLFF. CDR3 DNA: TGTGCCAGCAGTAATGAAAAACTGTTTTTT.

The CDR3 is CASPRWVLGAFSYTF. The CDR3 DNA reads TGTGCCAGCCCTCGGTGGGTCCTCGGGGCCTTTAGCTACACCTTC. This chain connects TRBV9 to TRBJ1-2, with D maybe TRBD1 (5 bases). The CDR3 runs to 15 residues. Germline V gene lookup returns CDR1 SGDLS and CDR2 YYNGEE. V was pared by 7 bases and J by 9 bases, with 25 bases between.

The J gene is TRBJ2-7, the V gene TRBV30, with D possibly called TRBD1 or TRBD2 (5 bases each). V was cut by 2 bases and J by 10 bases, with 18 bases left in between. The CDR3 is 13 residues long. The V gene's germline CDR1 is GTSNPN and CDR2 SVGIG (reference sequence). The CDR3, as DNA: TGTGCCTGGAGTCTAGGGACGCTCGATCCTCAGTACTTC. It codes for CAWSLGTLDPQYF. The entire variable domain, with the rest obtained from reference TRBV30 and TRBJ2-7, is as follows: SQTIHQWPATLVQPVGSPLSLECTVEGTSNPNLYWYRQAAGRGLQLLFYSVGIGQISSEVPQNLSASRPQDRQFILSSKKLLLSDSGFYLCAWSLGTLDPQYFGPGTRLTVT.

The chain couples TRBV7-9 to TRBJ1-6; 9 bases are shared with TRBD1. Germline CDR1 reads SEHNR; CDR2 reads FQNEAQ (reference sequence). This CDR3 contains 15 residues. V trimming: 1 base; J trimming: 9 bases; junction bases outside the gene matches: 4. The CDR3 region has the DNA TGTGCCAGCAGCTTAGGGGACAGGGATTCTTCACCCCTCCACTTT. As protein: CASSLGDRDSSPLHF.

The chain has TRBV30 and TRBJ2-7; the D gene is possibly TRBD1 (5 bases). Germline CDR1 GTSNPN, CDR2 SVGIG (reference sequence). This CDR3 comprises 13 residues. Trimming took off 1 base at V and 3 bases at J, with 10 bases between the two ends. The CDR3 loop is CAWSDGHLYEQYF. As DNA, the CDR3 is TGTGCCTGGAGTGACGGACATCTCTACGAGCAGTACTTC.

This rearrangement joins TRBV6-5 to TRBJ1-4; D remains ambiguous. Per germline, CDR1 MNHEY and CDR2 SVGAGI. Between the trimmed V and J ends, which lost 0 bases and 0 bases, there was a span of 8 bases. The CDR3 covers 16 residues. The CDR3 protein is CASSYSIGTTNEKLFF. For the CDR3, the DNA is TGTGCCAGCAGTTACTCGATAGGGACAACTAATGAAAAACTGTTTTTT.

The V call is TRBV7-2, the J call TRBJ1-2; unclear D gene. V lost 7 bases and J 1 base, leaving 16 bases between the germline ends. The CDR3 spans 15 residues. The V gene's germline CDR1 is SGHTA and CDR2 FQGNSA. The CDR3, as DNA: TGTGCCAGCACCCCTAGTGGGAGTGTTAACTATGGCTACACCTTC. Residues: CASTPSGSVNYGYTF. Combining the CDR3 with reference TRBV7-2 and TRBJ1-2 gives the whole variable domain GAGVSQSPSNKVTEKGKDVELRCDPISGHTALYWYRQSLGQGLEFLIYFQGNSAPDKSGLPSDRFSAERTGGSVSTLTIQRTQQEDSAVYLCASTPSGSVNYGYTFGSGTRLTVV.

Only a few counts were recorded for this clone. The chain uses TRBV7-2 and TRBJ2-2; D is unresolved. Per the germline V gene, CDR1 is SGHTA and CDR2 is FQGNSA. This CDR3 comprises 15 residues. V was trimmed by 7 bases and J by 4 bases, leaving 16 bases between them. The CDR3 protein is CASTHKGQSTGELFF. The CDR3 DNA is TGTGCCAGCACCCATAAGGGCCAAAGCACCGGGGAGCTGTTTTTT.

This clone was seen a few times. The rearrangement joins TRBV9 to TRBJ2-7, with 11 bases lining up with TRBD2. There are 15 residues in the CDR3. Germline V gene data show CDR1 as SGDLS and CDR2 as YYNGEE. The V and J ends lost 2 bases and 3 bases, in that order; junction bases with no gene match: 4. CDR3 sequence reads: CASSVGTSGVYEQYF. The CDR3 DNA sequence: TGTGCCAGCAGCGTTGGGACTAGCGGAGTCTACGAGCAGTACTTC.

The J gene is TRBJ2-1, the V gene TRBV5-1; D not resolved. CDR1 SGHRS and CDR2 YFSETQ come from the germline V gene. Trimming left V 1 base short and J 6 bases short, with 11 bases between. The CDR3 is 14 residues long. CDR3 protein: CASSLSPPSNEQFF. The DNA for the CDR3 is TGCGCCAGCAGCTTGAGCCCTCCGTCCAATGAGCAGTTCTTC. The variable domain in full, completed from reference TRBV5-1 and TRBJ2-1, reads KAGVTQTPRYLIKTRGQQVTLSCSPISGHRSVSWYQQTPGQGLQFLFEYFSETQRNKGNFPGRFSGRQFSNSRSEMNVSTLELGDSALYLCASSLSPPSNEQFFGPGTRLTVL.

The J gene is TRBJ2-5, the V gene TRBV19; TRBD2 matches at 7 bases. Germline V gene data show CDR1 as LNHDA and CDR2 as SQIVND (reference sequence). This CDR3 has 14 residues. J lost 4 bases, V lost 7 bases, and 9 bases had no gene match. This CDR3 is CASTTTGGAETQYF. The CDR3 nucleotides read TGTGCCAGTACGACGACGGGGGGTGCAGAGACCCAGTACTTC.

J is TRBJ1-2 and V is TRBV4-2; a possible D gene is TRBD1 (6 bases). The CDR3 totals 15 residues. V lost 4 bases and J lost 4, with 16 bases in between. The V gene's germline CDR1 is LGHNA and CDR2 YNFKEQ. CDR3 DNA sequence: TGTGCCAGCAGCCCCACCAAGGAGGGGGTCTATGGCTACACCTTC. This gives the protein CASSPTKEGVYGYTF.

The chain has TRBV9 and TRBJ2-1, with D possibly being TRBD2 (7 bases). The CDR3 has 13 residues. V shed 4 bases and J shed 9 bases, with 14 bases lying between them. Per the germline V gene, CDR1 is SGDLS and CDR2 is YYNGEE. Written as DNA, the CDR3 is TGTGCCAGCAGCCCCCGGGGGGCCGGTGAGCAGTTCTTC. Protein sequence: CASSPRGAGEQFF. The variable domain in full, completed from reference TRBV9 and TRBJ2-1, reads DSGVTQTPKHLITATGQRVTLRCSPRSGDLSVYWYQQSLDQGLQFLIQYYNGEERAKGNILERFSAQQFPDLHSELNLSSLELGDSALYFCASSPRGAGEQFFGPGTRLTVL.

CDR3: CASSLGVAKNIQYF. The CDR3 DNA reads TGTGCCAGCAGCTTGGGAGTAGCCAAAAACATTCAGTACTTC. This chain uses TRBV5-5 with TRBJ2-4; D is unresolved. The CDR3 spans 14 residues. Trimming cost V 0 bases and J 0 bases, with 4 bases left between them. CDR1 is SGHKS, CDR2 YYEKEE, per germline (reference sequence).

The chain recombines TRBV7-9 with TRBJ2-3; 8 bases fit TRBD1. J lost 2 bases, V lost 1 base, and 2 bases had no gene match. This CDR3 is 15 amino acids long. CDR1 and CDR2 (germline): SEHNR, FQNEAQ (reference sequence). The CDR3 spells CASSLEGQVTDTQYF. DNA for the CDR3: TGTGCCAGCAGCTTAGAGGGACAGGTCACAGATACGCAGTATTTT.

In nucleotides, the CDR3 is TGTGCCAGCAGCTTAGGAGGGGCAACTAATGAAAAACTGTTTTTT. It encodes CASSLGGATNEKLFF. The chain recombines TRBV5-4 with TRBJ1-4; D is perhaps TRBD1 (5 bases). This CDR3 is built from 15 residues. Trimming removed 2 bases from V and 0 bases from J, with 8 bases in between. Germline CDR1 reads SGHNT; CDR2 reads YYREEE (reference sequence).

The chain couples TRBV11-2 to TRBJ2-1; the D gene is possibly TRBD1 (7 bases). Trimming removed 5 bases from V and 4 bases from J, with 18 bases in between. Germline CDR1 and CDR2: SGHAT and FQNNGV. The CDR3 is 16 residues long. CDR3 sequence: CASSRQGGGTYNEQFF. DNA of the CDR3: TGTGCCAGCAGCCGTCAGGGGGGTGGAACATACAATGAGCAGTTCTTC.

This chain joins TRBV7-3 and TRBJ2-5; a weak D match, TRBD2 (6 bases). Germline V lookup: CDR1 SGHTA, CDR2 FQGTGA. Trimming removed 4 bases from V and 5 bases from J, with 14 bases in between. The length of the CDR3 is 14 residues. The chain's CDR3 is CASSSGLSGETQYF. CDR3 nucleotides: TGTGCCAGCAGCTCGGGACTCAGTGGGGAGACCCAGTACTTC.

The V and J genes are TRBV5-1 and TRBJ1-1; 7 bases fit TRBD1. From germline, CDR1 is SGHRS and CDR2 YFSETQ. The CDR3 covers 15 residues. The ends lost 3 bases at V and 2 bases at J; junction bases unmatched: 7. In nucleotides, the CDR3 is TGCGCCAGCAGCTCCGGACAGGAGCTTAACACTGAAGCTTTCTTT. This encodes CASSSGQELNTEAFF.

The genes are TRBV19 and TRBJ2-1; D might be TRBD1 (5 bases). The CDR3 has 16 residues. CDR1 LNHDA and CDR2 SQIVND come from the germline V gene (reference sequence). Trimming removed 3 bases from V and 0 bases from J, with 12 bases in between. The CDR3 sequence: CASSMRTQSSYNEQFF. Here the CDR3 DNA reads TGTGCCAGTAGTATGAGGACACAGAGCTCCTACAATGAGCAGTTCTTC.

J is TRBJ2-2 and V is TRBV7-9; D not resolved. V lost 9 bases and J lost 1, with 15 bases in between. In germline, CDR1 is SEHNR, CDR2 FQNEAQ (reference sequence). This CDR3 region has 15 residues. The CDR3: CARWPLTQNTGELFF. The CDR3 DNA is TGTGCCAGATGGCCATTGACTCAGAACACCGGGGAGCTGTTTTTT.

This chain connects TRBV6-5 to TRBJ2-5; D possibly matches TRBD1 or TRBD2 (5 bases each). V shed 3 bases and J shed 5 bases, with 16 bases lying between them. Germline assignment: CDR1 MNHEY and CDR2 SVGAGI. This CDR3 region has 15 residues. The CDR3 nucleotides read TGTGCCAGCAGTTATACGGCAGGGCCGGGGGAGACCCAGTACTTC. Translated, it gives CASSYTAGPGETQYF.

The chain carries TRBV19 and TRBJ1-6; TRBD1 matches at 7 bases. The ends lost 4 bases at V and 6 bases at J; junction bases unmatched: 6. The CDR3 consists of 15 residues. Looked up from germline, CDR1 is LNHDA and CDR2 is SQIVND (reference sequence). In DNA, the CDR3 is TGTGCCAGTAGTAGGGTGGGGACAGTTAATTCACCCCTCCACTTT. Translated: CASSRVGTVNSPLHF. Full variable domain (remainder filled in from reference TRBV19 and TRBJ1-6): DGGITQSPKYLFRKEGQNVTLSCEQNLNHDAMYWYRQDPGQGLRLIYYSQIVNDFQKGDIAEGYSVSREKKESFPLTVTSAQKNPTAFYLCASSRVGTVNSPLHFGNGTRLTVT.

This chain links TRBV7-8 with TRBJ1-1, with D uncertain. Germline CDR1 and CDR2: SGHVS and FQNEAQ. The CDR3 covers 14 residues. V was cut by 4 bases and J by 10 bases, with 19 bases left in between. In DNA form, the CDR3 reads TGTGCCAGCAGCTCTCAGGCATCAGTCCTTGCAGCTTTCTTT. It is translated as CASSSQASVLAAFF.

The J gene is TRBJ2-3, the V gene TRBV5-4; D unresolved. This CDR3 contains 12 residues. Germline assignment: CDR1 SGHNT and CDR2 YYREEE (reference sequence). Trimming took 2 bases from V and 7 from J, leaving 8 bases between them. CDR3 amino acids: CASSFMQNTQYF. CDR3 DNA: TGTGCCAGCAGCTTTATGCAGAATACGCAGTATTTT.

The gene calls are TRBV18 and TRBJ1-3; D might be TRBD1 (6 bases). V was pared by 3 bases and J by 4 bases, with 13 bases between. The CDR3 has 15 amino acids. Per the germline V gene, CDR1 is KGHSH and CDR2 is LQKENI. The CDR3 nucleotides are TGTGCCAGCTCACCGGACAGAGTAATCGGAAACACCATATATTTT. This sequence encodes CASSPDRVIGNTIYF.

This clone was seen a few times. The CDR3 is CASSLGPEREQYF. The DNA for the CDR3 is TGTGCCAGCAGCTTAGGGCCTGAACGGGAGCAGTACTTC. The chain couples TRBV7-3 to TRBJ2-7; D is unclear. CDR3 length equals 13 residues. Trimming pared 2 bases from V and 7 bases from J, leaving 12 bases between. Germline V gene lookup returns CDR1 SGHTA and CDR2 FQGTGA.